The clone carrying this T cell receptor (beta chain) has a count of ten or more. Unique molecular identifiers featured in how the TCRbeta library was prepared. TCRdb ran MiXCR on the PCR reads and lists one entry per CDR3 protein. This table holds 230,000 or so distinct CDR3 sequences, 12% found once. This record comes from a study of T-cell reconstitution after alpha-beta-depleted transplantation in children. The clonotype originates from a human donor who donated a stem cell graft to a child with acute lymphoblastic leukemia. Specimen: PBMCs from the stem cell graft donor, collected from the stem cell graft.

CDR3 sequence (DNA): TGTGCCAGCAGTGAGGGGCTTAAAAACATTCAGTACTTC. Translation: CASSEGLKNIQYF. J is TRBJ2-4 and V is TRBV12-3 or TRBV12-4; the D call may be TRBD1 or TRBD2 (5 bases each). CDR3 size: 13 residues. Trimming removed 5 bases from V and 4 bases from J, with 9 bases in between.